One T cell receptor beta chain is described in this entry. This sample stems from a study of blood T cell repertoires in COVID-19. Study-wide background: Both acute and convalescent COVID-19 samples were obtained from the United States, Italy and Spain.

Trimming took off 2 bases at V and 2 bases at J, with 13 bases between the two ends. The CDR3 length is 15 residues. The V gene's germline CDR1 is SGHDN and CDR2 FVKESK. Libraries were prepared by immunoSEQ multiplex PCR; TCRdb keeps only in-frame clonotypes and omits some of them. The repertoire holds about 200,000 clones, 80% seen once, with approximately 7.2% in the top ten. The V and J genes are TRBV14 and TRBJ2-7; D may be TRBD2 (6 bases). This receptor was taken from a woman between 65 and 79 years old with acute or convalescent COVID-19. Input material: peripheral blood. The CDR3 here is CASSQRLGSPYEQYF. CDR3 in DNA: TGTGCCAGCAGCCAACGCCTCGGGAGCCCCTACGAGCAGTACTTC.